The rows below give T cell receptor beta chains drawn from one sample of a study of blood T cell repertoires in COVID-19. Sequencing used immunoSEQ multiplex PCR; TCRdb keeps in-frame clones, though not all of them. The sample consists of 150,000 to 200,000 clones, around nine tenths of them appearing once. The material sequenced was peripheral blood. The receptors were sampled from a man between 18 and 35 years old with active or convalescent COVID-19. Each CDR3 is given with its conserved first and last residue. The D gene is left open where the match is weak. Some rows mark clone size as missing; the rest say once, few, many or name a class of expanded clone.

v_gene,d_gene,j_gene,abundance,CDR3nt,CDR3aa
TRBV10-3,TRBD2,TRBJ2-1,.,TGTGCCACCCTAGAGGGGCTAGCGGGCCACAATGAGCAGTTCTTC,CATLEGLAGHNEQFF
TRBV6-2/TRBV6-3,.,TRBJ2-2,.,TGTGCCAGCAGTTACACGGGATGGGGCGGGGAGCTGTTTTTT,CASSYTGWGGELFF
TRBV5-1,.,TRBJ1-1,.,TGCGCCAGCAGCTTTCGGTGGGCGAACACTGAAGCTTTCTTT,CASSFRWANTEAFF
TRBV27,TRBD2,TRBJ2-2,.,TGTGCCAGCAGTCCCTCAGCGGGGGATTGGGACTCCGGGGAGCTGTTTTTT,CASSPSAGDWDSGELFF
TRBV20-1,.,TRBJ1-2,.,TGCAGTGCTGAAGACAATAATGGCTACACCTTC,CSAEDNNGYTF
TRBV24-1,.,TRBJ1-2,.,TGTGCCACCAGTGATTTGCAGGGCTACACCTTC,CATSDLQGYTF
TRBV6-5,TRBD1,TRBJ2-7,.,TGTGCCAGCAGCCGACAGGGCTACGAGCAGTACTTC,CASSRQGYEQYF
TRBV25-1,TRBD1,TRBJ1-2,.,TGTGCCAGCAGTGAAGTATCAGGGGGCTATGGCTACACCTTC,CASSEVSGGYGYTF
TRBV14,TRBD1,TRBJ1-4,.,TGTGCCAGCAGCCAACTGACAGGGTGGGGACTGTTTTTT,CASSQLTGWGLFF
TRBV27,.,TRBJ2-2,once,TGTGCCAGCAGTTTACTGAACACCGGGGAGCTGTTTTTT,CASSLLNTGELFF
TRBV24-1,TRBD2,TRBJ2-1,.,TGTGCCACCAGTGATTTTACCGGGACTAGCGGGGGAGCCTCCAATGAGCAGTTCTTC,CATSDFTGTSGGASNEQFF
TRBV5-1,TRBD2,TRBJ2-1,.,TGCGCCAGCAGCTTACTAGCGGGTGGCAATGAGCAGTTCTTC,CASSLLAGGNEQFF
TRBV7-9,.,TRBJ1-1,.,TGTGCCAGCAGCCAAAGGGGAGGGGACACTGAAGCTTTCTTT,CASSQRGGDTEAFF
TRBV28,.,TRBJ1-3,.,TGTGCCACCATCTCCAGGGTCATCACCGACTTCTCTGGAAACACCATATATTTT,CATISRVITDFSGNTIYF
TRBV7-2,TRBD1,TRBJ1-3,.,TGTGCCAGCAGCTTGGGACAGGGGGCGCAGGGTAGCTCTGGAAACACCATATATTTT,CASSLGQGAQGSSGNTIYF
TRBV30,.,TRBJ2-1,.,TGTGCCTGGAGTATGTCCCTCTACAATGAGCAGTTCTTC,CAWSMSLYNEQFF
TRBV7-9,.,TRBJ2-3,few,TGTGCCAGCAGCTTCATGACAGATACGCAGTATTTT,CASSFMTDTQYF
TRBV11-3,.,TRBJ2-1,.,TGTGCCAGCAGCTCACCAAGCCTAGGTAGTTACAATGAGCAGTTCTTC,CASSSPSLGSYNEQFF
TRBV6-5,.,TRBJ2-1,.,TGTGCCAGCAGTTCCGAGGGGGGGAACAGGGGGATGTTCTTC,CASSSEGGNRGMFF
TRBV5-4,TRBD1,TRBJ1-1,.,TGTGCCAGCAGCTTGGGACAGGGGGCGCGTAGAGCTTTCTTT,CASSLGQGARRAFF
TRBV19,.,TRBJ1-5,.,TGTGCCAGTAGTATACGAACAGGCAGCAATCAGCCCCAGCATTTT,CASSIRTGSNQPQHF
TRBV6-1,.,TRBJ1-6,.,TGTGCCAGCAGTGAAGAAGAGAGTGGCAGGGCGCCCTTTGGCTCCTATAATTCACCCCTCCACTTT,CASSEEESGRAPFGSYNSPLHF
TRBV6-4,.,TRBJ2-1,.,TGTGCCAGCAGTGACGGCGTGTATAAGCGGTTCTTC,CASSDGVYKRFF
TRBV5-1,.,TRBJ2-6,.,TGCGCCAGCAGCGTACAGGGTAGCTCTGGGGCCAACGTCCTGACTTTC,CASSVQGSSGANVLTF
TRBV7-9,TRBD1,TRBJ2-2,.,TGTGCCAGCAGCTTGACAGGGGGCGGCGGGGAGCTGTTTTTT,CASSLTGGGGELFF
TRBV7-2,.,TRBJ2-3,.,TGTGCCAGCAGCTTAGTTGTAATGGGCGGCACAGATACGCAGTATTTT,CASSLVVMGGTDTQYF
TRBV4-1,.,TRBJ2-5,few,TGCGCCAGCAGCCAAGGCCCACAGAAACTAGAGACCCAGTACTTC,CASSQGPQKLETQYF
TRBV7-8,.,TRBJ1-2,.,TGTGCCAGCAGCAGGGGTAACTATGGCTACACCTTC,CASSRGNYGYTF
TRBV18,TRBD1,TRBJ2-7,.,TGTGCCAGCTCAGTGGACAGGTATGAGCAGTACTTC,CASSVDRYEQYF
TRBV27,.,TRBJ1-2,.,TGTGCCAGCAGTTCCGCCACTCGGGGAAGAAACTATGGCTACACCTTC,CASSSATRGRNYGYTF
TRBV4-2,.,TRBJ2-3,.,TGTGCCAGCAGCCAAGATAGAGGCGGGGACCAGGATACGCAGTATTTT,CASSQDRGGDQDTQYF
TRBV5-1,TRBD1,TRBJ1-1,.,TGCGCCAGCAGCTTGGACGGGACAGGGACTGAAGCTTTCTTT,CASSLDGTGTEAFF